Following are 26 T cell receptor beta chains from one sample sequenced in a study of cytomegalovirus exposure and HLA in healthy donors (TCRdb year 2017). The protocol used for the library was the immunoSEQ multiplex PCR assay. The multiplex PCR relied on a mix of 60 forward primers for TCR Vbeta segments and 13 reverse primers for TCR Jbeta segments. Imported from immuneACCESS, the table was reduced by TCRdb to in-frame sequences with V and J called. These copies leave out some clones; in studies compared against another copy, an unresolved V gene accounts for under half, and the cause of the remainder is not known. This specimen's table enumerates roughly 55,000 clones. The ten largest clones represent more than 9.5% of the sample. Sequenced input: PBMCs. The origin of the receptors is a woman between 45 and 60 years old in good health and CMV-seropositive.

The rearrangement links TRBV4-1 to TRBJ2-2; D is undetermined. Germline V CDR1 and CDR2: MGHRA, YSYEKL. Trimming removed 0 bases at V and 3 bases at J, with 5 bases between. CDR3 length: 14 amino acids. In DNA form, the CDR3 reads TGCGCCAGCAGCCAAGACAGTTACACCGGGGAGCTGTTTTTT. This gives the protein CASSQDSYTGELFF.

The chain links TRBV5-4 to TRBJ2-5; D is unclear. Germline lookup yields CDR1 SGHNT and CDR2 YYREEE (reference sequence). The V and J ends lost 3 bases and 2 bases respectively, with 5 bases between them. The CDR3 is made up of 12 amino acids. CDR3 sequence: CASSWPQETQYF. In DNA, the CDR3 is TGTGCCAGCAGCTGGCCTCAAGAGACCCAGTACTTC.

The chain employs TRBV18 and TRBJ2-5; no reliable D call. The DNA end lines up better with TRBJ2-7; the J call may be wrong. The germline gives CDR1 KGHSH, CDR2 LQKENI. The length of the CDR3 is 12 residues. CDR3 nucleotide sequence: TGTGCCAGCTCAAAGCACAGCAACGAGCAGTACTTC. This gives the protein CASSKHSNEQYF.

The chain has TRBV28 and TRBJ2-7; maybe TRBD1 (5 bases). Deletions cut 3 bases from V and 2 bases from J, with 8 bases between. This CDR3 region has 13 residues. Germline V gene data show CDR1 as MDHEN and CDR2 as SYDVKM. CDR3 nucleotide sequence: TGTGCCAGCAGTTTTTCAGGGCCCTACGAGCAGTACTTC. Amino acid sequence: CASSFSGPYEQYF. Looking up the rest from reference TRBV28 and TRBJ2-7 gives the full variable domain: DVKVTQSSRYLVKRTGEKVFLECVQDMDHENMFWYRQDPGLGLRLIYFSYDVKMKEKGDIPEGYSVSREKKERFSLILESASTNQTSMYLCASSFSGPYEQYFGPGTRLTVT.

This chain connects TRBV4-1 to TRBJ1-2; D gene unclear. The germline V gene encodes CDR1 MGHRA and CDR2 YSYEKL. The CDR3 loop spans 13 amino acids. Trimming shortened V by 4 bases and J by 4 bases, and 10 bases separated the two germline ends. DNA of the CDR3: TGCGCCAGCAGCCGAACTGAGGTCTATGGCTACACCTTC. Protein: CASSRTEVYGYTF.

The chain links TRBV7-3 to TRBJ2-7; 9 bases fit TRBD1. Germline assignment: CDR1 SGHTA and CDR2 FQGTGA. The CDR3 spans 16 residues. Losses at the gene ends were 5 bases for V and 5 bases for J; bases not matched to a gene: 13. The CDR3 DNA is TGTGCCAGCAGCCGATGGGGAGGGACAGGGCCCCACGAGCAGTACTTC. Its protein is CASSRWGGTGPHEQYF.

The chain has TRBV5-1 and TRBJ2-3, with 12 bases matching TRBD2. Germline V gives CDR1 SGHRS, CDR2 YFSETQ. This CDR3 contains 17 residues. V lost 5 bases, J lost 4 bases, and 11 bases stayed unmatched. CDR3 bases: TGCGCCAGCAGTCCCAGCCTAGCGGGGGGGCTCGCAGATACGCAGTATTTT. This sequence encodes CASSPSLAGGLADTQYF.

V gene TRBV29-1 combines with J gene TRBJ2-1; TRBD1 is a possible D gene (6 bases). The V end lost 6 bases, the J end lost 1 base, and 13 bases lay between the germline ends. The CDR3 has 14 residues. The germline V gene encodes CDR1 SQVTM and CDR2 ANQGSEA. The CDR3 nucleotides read TGCAGCGTCCGAGACAGGTCTTCCTACAATGAGCAGTTCTTC. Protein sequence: CSVRDRSSYNEQFF.

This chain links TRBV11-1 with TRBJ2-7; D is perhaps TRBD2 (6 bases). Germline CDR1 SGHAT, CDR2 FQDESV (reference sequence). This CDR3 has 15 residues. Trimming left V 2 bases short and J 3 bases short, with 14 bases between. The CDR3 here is CASSLSSGRIYEQYF. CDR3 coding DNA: TGTGCCAGCAGCTTAAGCTCCGGGAGAATCTACGAGCAGTACTTC.

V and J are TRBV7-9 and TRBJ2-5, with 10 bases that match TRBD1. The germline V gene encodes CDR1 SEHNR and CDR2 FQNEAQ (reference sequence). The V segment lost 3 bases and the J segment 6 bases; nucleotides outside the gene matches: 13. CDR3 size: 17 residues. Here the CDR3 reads CASSLPYWTGGWQTQYF. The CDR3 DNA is TGTGCCAGCAGCTTGCCCTATTGGACAGGGGGTTGGCAGACCCAGTACTTC.

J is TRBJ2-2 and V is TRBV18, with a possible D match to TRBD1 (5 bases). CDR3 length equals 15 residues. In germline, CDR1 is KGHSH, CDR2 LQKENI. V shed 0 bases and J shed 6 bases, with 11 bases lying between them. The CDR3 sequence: CASSPPNGAAGELFF. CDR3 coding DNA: TGTGCCAGCTCACCACCTAATGGGGCGGCCGGGGAGCTGTTTTTT.

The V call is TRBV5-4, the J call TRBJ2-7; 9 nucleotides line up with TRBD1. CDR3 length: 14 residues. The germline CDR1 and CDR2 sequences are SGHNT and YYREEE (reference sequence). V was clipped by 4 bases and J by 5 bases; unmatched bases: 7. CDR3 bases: TGTGCCAGCAGCCCGGGACAGGGTTTTAACGAGCAGTACTTC. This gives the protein CASSPGQGFNEQYF.

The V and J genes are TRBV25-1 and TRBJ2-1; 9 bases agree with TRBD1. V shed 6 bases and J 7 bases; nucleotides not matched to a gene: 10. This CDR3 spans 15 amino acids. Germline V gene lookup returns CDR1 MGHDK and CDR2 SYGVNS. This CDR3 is CASSEGGTGKNEQFF. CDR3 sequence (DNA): TGTGCCAGCAGCGAGGGAGGGACAGGGAAGAATGAGCAGTTCTTC.

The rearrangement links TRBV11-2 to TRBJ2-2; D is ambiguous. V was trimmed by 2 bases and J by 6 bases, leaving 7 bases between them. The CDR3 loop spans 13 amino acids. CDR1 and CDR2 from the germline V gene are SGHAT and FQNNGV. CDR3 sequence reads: CASSLSPPGELFF. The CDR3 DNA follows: TGTGCCAGCAGCTTAAGCCCCCCCGGGGAGCTGTTTTTT.

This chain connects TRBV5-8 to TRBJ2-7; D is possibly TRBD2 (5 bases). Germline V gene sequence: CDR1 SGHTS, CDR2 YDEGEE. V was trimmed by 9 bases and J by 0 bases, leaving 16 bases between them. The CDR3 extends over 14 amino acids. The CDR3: CATRRTLSSYEQYF. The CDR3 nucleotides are TGTGCCACCCGCAGGACTCTTAGCTCCTACGAGCAGTACTTC.

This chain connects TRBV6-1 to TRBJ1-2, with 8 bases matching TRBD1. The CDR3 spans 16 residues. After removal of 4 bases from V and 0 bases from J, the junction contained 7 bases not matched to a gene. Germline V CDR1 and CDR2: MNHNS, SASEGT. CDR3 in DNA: TGTGCCAGCAGTGGCCAGGGGGCGCTGACTAACTATGGCTACACCTTC. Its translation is CASSGQGALTNYGYTF.

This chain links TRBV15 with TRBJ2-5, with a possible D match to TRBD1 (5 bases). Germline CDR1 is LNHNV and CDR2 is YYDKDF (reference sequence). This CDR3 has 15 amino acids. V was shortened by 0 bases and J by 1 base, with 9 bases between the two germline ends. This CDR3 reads CATSRDGAPQETQYF. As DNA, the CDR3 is TGTGCCACCAGCAGAGATGGGGCACCCCAAGAGACCCAGTACTTC.

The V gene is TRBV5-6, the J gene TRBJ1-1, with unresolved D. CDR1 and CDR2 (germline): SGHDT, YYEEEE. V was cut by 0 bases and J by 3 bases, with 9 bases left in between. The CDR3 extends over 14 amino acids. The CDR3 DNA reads TGTGCCAGCAGCTTGGGCAGAACCTACACTGAAGCTTTCTTT. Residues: CASSLGRTYTEAFF.

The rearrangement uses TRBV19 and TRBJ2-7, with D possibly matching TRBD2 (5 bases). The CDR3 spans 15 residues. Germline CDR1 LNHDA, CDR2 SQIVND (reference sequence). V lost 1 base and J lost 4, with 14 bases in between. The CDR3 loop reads CASSIGRELEYEQYF. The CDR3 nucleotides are TGTGCCAGTAGTATAGGTCGGGAACTAGAGTACGAGCAGTACTTC.

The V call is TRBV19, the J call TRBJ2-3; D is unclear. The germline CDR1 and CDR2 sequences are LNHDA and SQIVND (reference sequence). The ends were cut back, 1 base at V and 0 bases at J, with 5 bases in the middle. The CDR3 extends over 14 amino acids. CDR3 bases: TGTGCCAGTAGTATAGGAGGCAGCACAGATACGCAGTATTTT. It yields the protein CASSIGGSTDTQYF.

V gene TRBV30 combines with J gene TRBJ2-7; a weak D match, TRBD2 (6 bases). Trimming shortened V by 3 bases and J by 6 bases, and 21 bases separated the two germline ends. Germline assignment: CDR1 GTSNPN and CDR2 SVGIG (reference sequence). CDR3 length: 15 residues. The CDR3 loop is CAWSSPGLASGEQYF. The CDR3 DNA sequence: TGTGCCTGGAGCTCTCCGGGACTCGCTTCGGGCGAGCAGTACTTC.

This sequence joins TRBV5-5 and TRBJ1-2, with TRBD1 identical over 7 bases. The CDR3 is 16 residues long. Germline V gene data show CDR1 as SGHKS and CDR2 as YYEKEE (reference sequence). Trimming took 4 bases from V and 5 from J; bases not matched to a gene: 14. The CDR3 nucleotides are TGTGCCAGCAGCCCGCCCCGACAGGGCGGGGGGTATGGCTACACCTTC. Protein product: CASSPPRQGGGYGYTF.

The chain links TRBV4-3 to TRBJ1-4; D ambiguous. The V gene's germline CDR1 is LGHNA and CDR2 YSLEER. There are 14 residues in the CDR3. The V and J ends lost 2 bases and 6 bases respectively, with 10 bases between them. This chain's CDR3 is CASSQRMRDEKLFF. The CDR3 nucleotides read TGCGCCAGCAGCCAACGAATGCGGGATGAAAAACTGTTTTTT.

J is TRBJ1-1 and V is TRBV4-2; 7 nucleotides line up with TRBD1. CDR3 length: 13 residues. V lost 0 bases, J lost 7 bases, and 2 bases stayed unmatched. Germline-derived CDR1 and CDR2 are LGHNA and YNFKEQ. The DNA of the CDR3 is TGTGCCAGCAGCCAAGAACAGGGGATTGAAGCTTTCTTT. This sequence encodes CASSQEQGIEAFF.

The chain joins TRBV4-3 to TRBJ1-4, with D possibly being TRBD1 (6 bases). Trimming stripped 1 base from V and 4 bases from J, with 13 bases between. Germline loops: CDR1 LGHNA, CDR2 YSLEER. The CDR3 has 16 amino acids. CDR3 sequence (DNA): TGCGCCAGCAGCCAAGGGGGGGGGCGGAATAATGAAAAACTGTTTTTT. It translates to CASSQGGGRNNEKLFF.

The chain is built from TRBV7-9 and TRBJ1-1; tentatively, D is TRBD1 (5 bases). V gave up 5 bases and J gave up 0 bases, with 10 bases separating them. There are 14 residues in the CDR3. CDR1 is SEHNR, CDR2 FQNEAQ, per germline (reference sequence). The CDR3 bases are TGTGCCAGCAGCCTGGACACTTTGAACACTGAAGCTTTCTTT. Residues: CASSLDTLNTEAFF.